One sample yielded the 15 T cell receptor beta chains listed below, sequenced in a study of CD8 T cells in ankylosing spondylitis. TCRdb reprocessed the 5' RACE reads via MiXCR and lists one record per CDR3 protein. The data show 150,000 to 200,000 distinct CDR3 sequences, 10% to 15% seen once. Sequenced: blood, either unsorted or a sorted T cell fraction (not recorded which). The receptors were gathered from a female donor with ankylosing spondylitis or in good health (not recorded which).

This clonotype has at least ten counts. The rearrangement joins TRBV6-1 to TRBJ2-1, with D maybe TRBD1 (6 bases). The CDR3 is 15 amino acids. Per the germline V gene, CDR1 is MNHNS and CDR2 is SASEGT. V was cut by 6 bases and J by 3 bases, with 15 bases left in between. The chain's CDR3 is CASRKQGPFYNEQFF. CDR3 nucleotides: TGTGCCAGCAGGAAACAGGGACCCTTCTACAATGAGCAGTTCTTC.

This clonotype was counted at least ten times. The chain couples TRBV11-2 to TRBJ1-6; unclear D gene. Looked up from germline, CDR1 is SGHAT and CDR2 is FQNNGV. V lost 5 bases to trimming and J lost 8 bases, with 16 bases between them. This CDR3 is built from 15 residues. The CDR3 nucleotides read TGTGCCAGCAGCCCAACATTAAACGGGGATTCACCCCTCCACTTT. Translated, it gives CASSPTLNGDSPLHF.

This clonotype was seen only a few times. The chain is built from TRBV15 and TRBJ2-3, with D possibly called TRBD1 or TRBD2 (5 bases each). V was cut by 3 bases and J by 4 bases, with 17 bases left in between. The CDR3 is made up of 16 amino acids. Germline-derived CDR1 and CDR2 are LNHNV and YYDKDF (reference sequence). CDR3 region: CATSSSPGTGPDTQYF. CDR3 DNA sequence: TGTGCCACCAGCAGCTCTCCCGGGACCGGGCCAGATACGCAGTATTTT.

In its sample, this clonotype was seen many times. The chain links TRBV5-1 to TRBJ1-2; perhaps TRBD1 as D (6 bases). CDR1 is SGHRS, CDR2 YFSETQ, per germline. V was cut by 0 bases and J by 7 bases, with 16 bases left in between. The CDR3 loop spans 15 amino acids. Here the CDR3 DNA reads TGCGCCAGCAGCTTGGCCACAGGGTCCAGACCTGGCTACACCTTC. It encodes CASSLATGSRPGYTF.

This clonotype was observed at least ten times. V is TRBV12-3 or TRBV12-4 and J is TRBJ1-2, with unresolved D. The CDR3 extends over 12 amino acids. V lost 0 bases and J lost 8, with 7 bases in between. The chain's CDR3 is CASSLAARGYTF. The CDR3 nucleotides are TGTGCCAGCAGTTTAGCGGCCAGGGGCTACACCTTC.

The table lists this clonotype with a few counts. The chain carries TRBV29-1 and TRBJ2-7, with D possibly being TRBD1 (6 bases). Germline CDR1 and CDR2: SQVTM and ANQGSEA. The CDR3 extends over 17 amino acids. The germline V and J ends were trimmed by 5 bases and 3 bases, with 26 bases remaining between them. CDR3 coding DNA: TGCAGCGTTTCTACACGGAACCCGGGACAATCCGTCTACGAGCAGTACTTC. This encodes CSVSTRNPGQSVYEQYF.

V and J are TRBV20-1 and TRBJ2-7, with no clear D. Germline V gene data show CDR1 as DFQATT and CDR2 as SNEGSKA (reference sequence). The germline V and J ends were trimmed by 3 bases and 7 bases, with 10 bases remaining between them. The CDR3 extends over 11 amino acids. CDR3 DNA sequence: TGCAGTGCTAGGGACCCGAGGGAGCAGTACTTC. This sequence encodes CSARDPREQYF.

V gene TRBV20-1 combines with J gene TRBJ1-1, with D unresolved. Germline V CDR1 and CDR2: DFQATT, SNEGSKA (reference sequence). The CDR3 loop spans 10 amino acids. The CDR3 here is CSPRNTEAFF. For the CDR3, the DNA is TGCAGCCCTAGGAACACTGAAGCTTTCTTT.

The chain is built from TRBV5-1 and TRBJ2-5; 10 nucleotides match TRBD2. CDR3 size: 14 residues. Germline assignment: CDR1 SGHRS and CDR2 YFSETQ. V dropped 7 bases and J dropped 4; count of bases not matched to a gene: 7. The CDR3 region has the DNA TGCGCCAGCCGGGCCCGACTAGCGGGAGAGACCCAGTACTTC. Residues: CASRARLAGETQYF.

This clonotype was counted at least ten times. V usage is TRBV7-8 and J usage is TRBJ2-2, with a tentative D call TRBD2 (6 bases). Germline loops: CDR1 SGHVS, CDR2 FQNEAQ. Trimming shortened V by 5 bases and J by 0 bases, and 10 bases separated the two germline ends. This CDR3 has 15 amino acids. CDR3 protein: CASSTSGSNTGELFF. The CDR3 DNA reads as TGTGCCAGCAGCACCAGCGGGTCGAACACCGGGGAGCTGTTTTTT. Full variable domain (missing parts from reference TRBV7-8 and TRBJ2-2): GAGVSQSPRYKVAKRGQDVALRCDPISGHVSLFWYQQALGQGPEFLTYFQNEAQLDKSGLPSDRFFAERPEGSVSTLKIQRTQQEDSAVYLCASSTSGSNTGELFFGEGSRLTVL.

The table lists this clonotype with many counts. This chain joins TRBV28 and TRBJ1-6; a possible D gene is TRBD1 (6 bases). The V and J ends lost 6 bases and 8 bases respectively, with 14 bases between them. This CDR3 region has 14 residues. Germline V CDR1 and CDR2: MDHEN, SYDVKM. The CDR3 loop is CASRTPRGYSPLHF. The CDR3 DNA follows: TGTGCCAGCAGAACCCCTAGGGGGTATTCACCCCTCCACTTT. The full variable domain, completed using reference TRBV28 and TRBJ1-6, is DVKVTQSSRYLVKRTGEKVFLECVQDMDHENMFWYRQDPGLGLRLIYFSYDVKMKEKGDIPEGYSVSREKKERFSLILESASTNQTSMYLCASRTPRGYSPLHFGNGTRLTVT.

This clonotype was picked up many times. The genes are TRBV6-2 or TRBV6-3 and TRBJ2-3, with 10 bases identical to TRBD2. J was trimmed by 3 bases and V by 2 bases; bases with no gene match: 2. The CDR3 covers 15 residues. CDR1 is MNHEY, CDR2 SVGEGT, per germline. The CDR3 here is CASSYGAGGTDTQYF. The CDR3 nucleotides are TGTGCCAGCAGTTACGGAGCGGGAGGGACAGATACGCAGTATTTT.

This chain connects TRBV4-2 to TRBJ1-1, with D unclear. V lost 4 bases and J 7 bases, leaving 10 bases between the germline ends. Germline V gene data show CDR1 as LGHNA and CDR2 as YNFKEQ. This CDR3 is 12 amino acids long. The CDR3 reads CASSPRLNEAFF. The CDR3 DNA reads TGTGCCAGCAGCCCGCGGCTAAATGAAGCTTTCTTT.

The sample holds many counts of this clonotype. The rearrangement uses TRBV29-1 and TRBJ2-5; D unresolved. The CDR3 is 11 residues long. Trimming pared 7 bases from V and 1 base from J, leaving 7 bases between. Germline CDR1 and CDR2: SQVTM and ANQGSEA. The CDR3 DNA sequence: TGCAGCGCAGACGGCCAAGAGACCCAGTACTTC. Translation: CSADGQETQYF.

This clonotype was detected many times. V and J are TRBV5-1 and TRBJ2-7; 7 bases map to TRBD2. Unmatched junction bases numbered 6, after V lost 4 bases and J lost 2 bases. Germline CDR1 reads SGHRS; CDR2 reads YFSETQ. The length of the CDR3 is 14 residues. CDR3 sequence (DNA): TGCGCCAGCAGCGCGGATACTAGCGCCTACGAGCAGTACTTC. As protein: CASSADTSAYEQYF.